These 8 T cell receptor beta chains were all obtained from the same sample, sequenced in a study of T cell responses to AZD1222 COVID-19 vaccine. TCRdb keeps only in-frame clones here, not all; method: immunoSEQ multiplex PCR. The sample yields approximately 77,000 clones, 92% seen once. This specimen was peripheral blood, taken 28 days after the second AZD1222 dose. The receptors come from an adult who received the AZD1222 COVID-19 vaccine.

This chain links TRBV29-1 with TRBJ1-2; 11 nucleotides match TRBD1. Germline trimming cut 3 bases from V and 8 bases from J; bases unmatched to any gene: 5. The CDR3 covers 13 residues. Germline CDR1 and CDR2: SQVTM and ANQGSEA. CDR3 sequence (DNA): TGCAGCGTTGATGGACAGGGGGCGGGCGGCTACACCTTC. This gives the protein CSVDGQGAGGYTF.

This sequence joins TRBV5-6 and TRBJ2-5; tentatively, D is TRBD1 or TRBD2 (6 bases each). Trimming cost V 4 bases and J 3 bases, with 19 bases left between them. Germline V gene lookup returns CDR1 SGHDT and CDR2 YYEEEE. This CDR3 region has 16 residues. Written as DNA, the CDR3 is TGTGCCAGCAGCCAGATGGGGGGTCCAGGGGAAGAGACCCAGTACTTC. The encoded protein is CASSQMGGPGEETQYF.

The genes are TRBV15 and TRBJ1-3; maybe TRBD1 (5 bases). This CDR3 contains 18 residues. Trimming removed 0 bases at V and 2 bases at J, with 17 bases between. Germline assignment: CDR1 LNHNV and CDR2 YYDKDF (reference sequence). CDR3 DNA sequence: TGTGCCACCAGCAGAGATTGGGGGACGGCCCCGCCTGGAAACACCATATATTTT. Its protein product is CATSRDWGTAPPGNTIYF.

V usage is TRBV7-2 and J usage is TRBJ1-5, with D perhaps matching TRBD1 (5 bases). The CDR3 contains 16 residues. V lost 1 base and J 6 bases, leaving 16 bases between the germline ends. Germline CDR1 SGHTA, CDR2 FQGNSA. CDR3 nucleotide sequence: TGTGCCAGCAGCTTAGGCAGGGTCGGGGGAGGTCAGCCCCAGCATTTT. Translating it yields CASSLGRVGGGQPQHF.

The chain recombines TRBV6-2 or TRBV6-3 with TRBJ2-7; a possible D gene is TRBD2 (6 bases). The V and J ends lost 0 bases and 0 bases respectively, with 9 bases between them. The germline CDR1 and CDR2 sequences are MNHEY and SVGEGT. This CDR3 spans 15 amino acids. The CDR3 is CASSYSGRISYEQYF. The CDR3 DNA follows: TGTGCCAGCAGTTACTCGGGGAGGATCTCCTACGAGCAGTACTTC.

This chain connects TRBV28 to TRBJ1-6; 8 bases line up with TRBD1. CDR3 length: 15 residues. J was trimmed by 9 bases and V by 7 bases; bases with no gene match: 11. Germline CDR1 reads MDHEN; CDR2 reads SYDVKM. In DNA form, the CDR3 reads TGTGCCAGCATTCCAGGGGGCTTGGTTGGTTCACCCCTCCACTTT. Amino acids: CASIPGGLVGSPLHF.

CDR3 bases: TGCGCCAGCAGCATTGGACTAGGGAGACACAATGAGCAGTTCTTC. This gives the protein CASSIGLGRHNEQFF. This chain uses TRBV5-1 with TRBJ2-1; 7 bases fit TRBD2. Trimming cost V 4 bases and J 5 bases; bases outside gene matches: 9. This CDR3 has 15 residues. Germline CDR1 is SGHRS and CDR2 is YFSETQ.

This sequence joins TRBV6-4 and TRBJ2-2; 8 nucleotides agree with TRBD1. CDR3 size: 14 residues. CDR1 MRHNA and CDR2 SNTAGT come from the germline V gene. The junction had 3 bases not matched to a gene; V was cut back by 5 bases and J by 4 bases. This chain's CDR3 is CASSPDRVTGELFF. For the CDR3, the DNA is TGTGCCAGCAGTCCGGACAGGGTCACCGGGGAGCTGTTTTTT.